The 20 T cell receptor beta chains below all came from one sample that was sequenced in a study of T cells in Graves' hyperthyroidism and ophthalmopathy. Amplified TCR beta CDR3 regions came from RNA transcripts. When the TCR CDR3 underwent first-round RT-PCR, the HTBI primer set was used. TCRdb independently ran MiXCR on the multiplex PCR reads; one entry per CDR3 protein. The sample yields hundreds of thousands of distinct CDR3 sequences, roughly 19% seen once. Sequencing input: blood. These receptors all come from a man aged 45-60 years with Graves' ophthalmopathy.

The chain carries TRBV6-2 or TRBV6-3 and TRBJ2-1, with D possibly being TRBD1 or TRBD2 (5 bases each). Trimming pared 6 bases from V and 3 bases from J, leaving 15 bases between. Germline CDR1 is MNHEY and CDR2 is SVGEGT. The CDR3 runs to 15 residues. The CDR3 nucleotides are TGTGCCAGCAGCCCCTTGGGGACCCTCTACAATGAGCAGTTCTTC. Translated, it gives CASSPLGTLYNEQFF.

This clonotype was detected only a few times. The J gene is TRBJ2-7, the V gene TRBV7-3; D is tentatively TRBD1 or TRBD2 (5 bases each). Germline values: CDR1 SGHTA, CDR2 FQGTGA. The CDR3 covers 15 residues. Between the trimmed V and J ends, which lost 3 bases and 2 bases, there was a span of 14 bases. The CDR3 region is CASSLGPPPPYEQYF. Here the CDR3 DNA reads TGTGCCAGCAGCTTGGGACCACCGCCTCCCTACGAGCAGTACTTC.

This clonotype was picked up many times. This chain uses TRBV11-1 with TRBJ2-5; D is tentatively TRBD1 or TRBD2 (5 bases each). V lost 4 bases and J lost 1, with 10 bases in between. Germline assignment: CDR1 SGHAT and CDR2 FQDESV (reference sequence). The CDR3 length is 14 residues. The CDR3 DNA follows: TGTGCCAGCAGCTACCGGGACCTCCAAGAGACCCAGTACTTC. Translating it yields CASSYRDLQETQYF.

The table lists this clonotype with many counts. This chain links TRBV28 with TRBJ2-3; weak D call: TRBD1 (7 bases). CDR1 is MDHEN and CDR2 is SYDVKM in the germline V gene. V lost 6 bases to trimming and J lost 2 bases, with 18 bases between them. The CDR3 is 16 residues long. The CDR3 nucleotides are TGTGCCAGCAGCGACGTCAGGGGGGCCCCCACAGATACGCAGTATTTT. Translating it yields CASSDVRGAPTDTQYF.

This clonotype was recorded at least ten times. V usage is TRBV6-1 and J usage is TRBJ2-1, with 7 bases lining up with TRBD2. The trim removed 5 bases at V and 0 bases at J, leaving 4 bases unmatched. CDR3 length equals 15 residues. Germline-derived CDR1 and CDR2 are MNHNS and SASEGT. The CDR3 sequence: CASSLAVTSYNEQFF. The CDR3 DNA reads as TGTGCCAGCAGTCTAGCGGTTACCTCCTACAATGAGCAGTTCTTC.

The CDR3 DNA is TGTGCCAGCAGCCAAGATCCAGGATCATCTAATGAAAAACTGTTTTTT. It specifies CASSQDPGSSNEKLFF. The rearrangement links TRBV4-2 to TRBJ1-4; D gene unclear. The CDR3 covers 16 residues. The germline CDR1 and CDR2 sequences are LGHNA and YNFKEQ. The V end was cut by 0 bases, the J end by 3 bases, with 11 bases between.

This clonotype was found once. The chain couples TRBV19 to TRBJ2-1, with D perhaps matching TRBD2 (5 bases). Germline V gene lookup returns CDR1 LNHDA and CDR2 SQIVND (reference sequence). The CDR3 has 15 residues. V lost 3 bases to trimming and J lost 0 bases, with 9 bases between them. CDR3 nucleotide sequence: TGTGCCAGTAGTATTGGACTCACCTCCTACAATGAGCAGTTCTTC. Its translation: CASSIGLTSYNEQFF. The whole variable domain, filled in from reference TRBV19 and TRBJ2-1, reads DGGITQSPKYLFRKEGQNVTLSCEQNLNHDAMYWYRQDPGQGLRLIYYSQIVNDFQKGDIAEGYSVSREKKESFPLTVTSAQKNPTAFYLCASSIGLTSYNEQFFGPGTRLTVL.

This clonotype was found many times. The chain recombines TRBV28 with TRBJ1-6; 9 bases line up with TRBD1. CDR1 is MDHEN and CDR2 is SYDVKM in the germline V gene. The junction had 3 bases not matched to a gene; V was cut back by 2 bases and J by 7 bases. The CDR3 sequence is 15 residues long. The CDR3 DNA sequence: TGTGCCAGCAGTTTAACGGGACAGGGAAATTCACCCCTCCACTTT. Translating gives CASSLTGQGNSPLHF.

This clonotype was detected a few times. This chain links TRBV6-1 with TRBJ2-2, with 9 bases matching TRBD2. Losses at the gene ends were 6 bases for V and 1 base for J; bases not matched to a gene: 9. Germline V gene lookup returns CDR1 MNHNS and CDR2 SASEGT. This CDR3 contains 17 residues. The CDR3 here is CASSVYWTSENTGELFF. The CDR3 DNA reads TGTGCCAGCAGCGTCTATTGGACTAGCGAGAACACCGGGGAGCTGTTTTTT.

The chain uses TRBV7-2 and TRBJ1-3; 7 bases line up with TRBD1. V trimming: 3 bases; J trimming: 3 bases; junction bases outside the gene matches: 5. The CDR3 is 15 residues long. Germline CDR1 is SGHTA and CDR2 is FQGNSA. CDR3: CASSFGTVGGNTIYF. In DNA form, the CDR3 reads TGTGCCAGCAGCTTTGGGACAGTTGGTGGAAACACCATATATTTT.

The chain has TRBV4-2 and TRBJ2-2; D gene unclear. CDR1 and CDR2 from the germline V gene are LGHNA and YNFKEQ. Trimming removed 2 bases at V and 6 bases at J, with 10 bases between. This CDR3 region has 14 residues. The CDR3, as DNA: TGTGCCAGCAGCCAAAAGGCGTACGCCGGGGAGCTGTTTTTT. Encoded protein: CASSQKAYAGELFF.

This clonotype was detected ten times or more. The V and J genes are TRBV2 and TRBJ1-1; 8 positions match TRBD1. The germline gives CDR1 SNHLY, CDR2 FYNNEI. The CDR3 extends over 14 amino acids. Losses at the gene ends were 6 bases for V and 1 base for J; bases not matched to a gene: 4. The CDR3 region is CASRGDRSNTEAFF. The DNA of the CDR3 is TGTGCCAGCAGGGGGGACAGGTCGAACACTGAAGCTTTCTTT.

The chain carries TRBV6-2 or TRBV6-3 and TRBJ2-1; D possibly corresponds to TRBD1 (5 bases). The CDR3 sequence is 14 residues long. From germline, CDR1 is MNHEY and CDR2 SVGEGT. The V end was cut by 5 bases, the J end by 4 bases, with 12 bases between. This chain's CDR3 is CASSDRPSYNEQFF. The CDR3 DNA follows: TGTGCCAGCAGTGACAGACCATCGTACAATGAGCAGTTCTTC.

This clonotype was counted only a few times. The chain joins TRBV6-2 or TRBV6-3 to TRBJ2-1; TRBD2 matches at 11 bases. V shed 0 bases, J shed 5 bases, and the junction held 9 bases outside the gene matches. Looked up from germline, CDR1 is MNHEY and CDR2 is SVGEGT. The CDR3 consists of 18 residues. The CDR3 DNA is TGTGCCAGCAGTTACTCGATGACTAGCGGGATTCCCGACAATGAGCAGTTCTTC. Protein: CASSYSMTSGIPDNEQFF.

The table lists this clonotype with many counts. This chain uses TRBV5-1 with TRBJ1-2; D is possibly TRBD1 (6 bases). Trimming shortened V by 7 bases and J by 3 bases, and 16 bases separated the two germline ends. This CDR3 is 14 amino acids long. From germline, CDR1 is SGHRS and CDR2 YFSETQ. CDR3: CASGKQGRDYGYTF. Here the CDR3 DNA reads TGCGCCAGCGGAAAACAGGGTAGGGACTATGGCTACACCTTC.

This clonotype was counted ten times or more. This rearrangement joins TRBV12-3 or TRBV12-4 to TRBJ2-3, with 10 bases identical to TRBD1. CDR3 length: 15 amino acids. The J segment lost 3 bases and the V segment lost 5 bases, leaving 5 bases of the junction unmatched. The CDR3 DNA reads TGTGCCAGCAGTCATAGGACAGGGGGAACAGATACGCAGTATTTT. Amino acid sequence: CASSHRTGGTDTQYF.

This clonotype was seen ten or more times. This sequence joins TRBV11-2 and TRBJ2-7; the match to TRBD1 covers 7 bases. This CDR3 has 14 amino acids. The V segment lost 5 bases and the J segment 1 base; nucleotides outside the gene matches: 5. Germline-derived CDR1 and CDR2 are SGHAT and FQNNGV. DNA for the CDR3: TGTGCCAGCAGCCCAAGACAGGGATCCTACGAGCAGTACTTC. It codes for CASSPRQGSYEQYF.

This clonotype has a count of ten or more. The gene calls are TRBV2 and TRBJ2-2, with D possibly called TRBD1 or TRBD2 (5 bases each). This CDR3 region has 15 residues. Trimming cost V 3 bases and J 7 bases, with 15 bases left between them. CDR1 and CDR2 from the germline V gene are SNHLY and FYNNEI. The CDR3 spells CASSERQLGLGELFF. The DNA for the CDR3 is TGTGCCAGCAGTGAGCGACAGCTAGGACTCGGGGAGCTGTTTTTT.

The V call is TRBV11-2, the J call TRBJ2-7; D gene uncertain. The V gene's germline CDR1 is SGHAT and CDR2 FQNNGV. V shed 3 bases and J shed 3 bases, with 15 bases lying between them. CDR3 length equals 15 residues. The CDR3 protein is CASSFGHSEFYEQYF. The CDR3 nucleotides are TGTGCCAGCAGCTTTGGTCATTCGGAATTCTACGAGCAGTACTTC.

In its sample, this clonotype was seen a few times. CDR3 sequence reads: CASTKGGGPTDTQYF. The CDR3 DNA follows: TGTGCCAGTACGAAGGGGGGAGGGCCCACAGATACGCAGTATTTT. V usage is TRBV19 and J usage is TRBJ2-3, with D perhaps matching TRBD2 (7 bases). The CDR3 extends over 15 amino acids. V lost 7 bases to trimming and J lost 2 bases, with 16 bases between them. The germline V gene encodes CDR1 LNHDA and CDR2 SQIVND (reference sequence). Combining the CDR3 with reference TRBV19 and TRBJ2-3 gives the whole variable domain DGGITQSPKYLFRKEGQNVTLSCEQNLNHDAMYWYRQDPGQGLRLIYYSQIVNDFQKGDIAEGYSVSREKKESFPLTVTSAQKNPTAFYLCASTKGGGPTDTQYFGPGTRLTVL.